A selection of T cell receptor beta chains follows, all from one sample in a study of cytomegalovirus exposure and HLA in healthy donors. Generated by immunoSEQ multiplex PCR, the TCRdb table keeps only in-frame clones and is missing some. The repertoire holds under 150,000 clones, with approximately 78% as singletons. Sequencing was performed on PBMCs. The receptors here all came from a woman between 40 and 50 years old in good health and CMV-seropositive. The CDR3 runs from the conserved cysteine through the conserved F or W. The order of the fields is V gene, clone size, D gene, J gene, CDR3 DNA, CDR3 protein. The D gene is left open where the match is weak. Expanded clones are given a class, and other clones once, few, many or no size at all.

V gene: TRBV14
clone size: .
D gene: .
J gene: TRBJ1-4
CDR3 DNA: TGTGCCAGCAGCCCGGGGTGGGCTAATGAAAAACTGTTTTTT
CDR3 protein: CASSPGWANEKLFF

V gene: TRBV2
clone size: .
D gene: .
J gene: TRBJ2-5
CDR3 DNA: TGTGCGAAGGGAGCCCGCCATAAAGAGACCCAGTACTTC
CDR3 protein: CAKGARHKETQYF

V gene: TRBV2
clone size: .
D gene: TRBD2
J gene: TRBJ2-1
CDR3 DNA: TGTGCCAGCGGGCGGGAGGGCCCCTACAATGAGCAGTTCTTC
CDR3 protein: CASGREGPYNEQFF

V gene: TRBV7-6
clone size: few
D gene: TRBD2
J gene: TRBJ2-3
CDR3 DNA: TGTGCCAGCAGAATGGGGACTAGTCACACAGATACGCAGTATTTT
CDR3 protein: CASRMGTSHTDTQYF

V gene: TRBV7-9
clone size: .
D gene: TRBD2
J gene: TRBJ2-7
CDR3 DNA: TGTGCCAGCAGCCTCGGGACTAGTCGACGCGAGCAGTACTTC
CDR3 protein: CASSLGTSRREQYF

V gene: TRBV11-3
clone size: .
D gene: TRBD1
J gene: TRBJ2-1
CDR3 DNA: TGTGCCAGCAGCTCTTCCGGGACAGGGAGCTACAATGAGCAGTTCTTC
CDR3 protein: CASSSSGTGSYNEQFF

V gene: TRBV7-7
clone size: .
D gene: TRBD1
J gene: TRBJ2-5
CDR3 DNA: TGTGCTAGCAGCTTAAGGACAGGGATTCAAGAGACCCAGTACTTC
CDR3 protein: CASSLRTGIQETQYF

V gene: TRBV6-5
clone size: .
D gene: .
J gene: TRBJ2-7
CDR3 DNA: TGTGCCAGCTTGTCGGCGGGACTCTCCTACGAGCAGTACTTC
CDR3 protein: CASLSAGLSYEQYF

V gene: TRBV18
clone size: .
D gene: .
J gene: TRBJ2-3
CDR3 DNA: TGTGCCAGCTCACCATCCTACAGGGACGGAGATACGCAGTATTTT
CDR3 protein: CASSPSYRDGDTQYF

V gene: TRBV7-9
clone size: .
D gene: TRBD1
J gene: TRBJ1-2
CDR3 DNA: TGTGCCAGCAGCACAGGGGGCTCTGGCTACACCTTC
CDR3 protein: CASSTGGSGYTF

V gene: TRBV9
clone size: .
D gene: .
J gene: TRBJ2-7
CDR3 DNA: TGTGCCAGCAGCGTGAGTGTTACTACCCAGGAGCAGTACTTC
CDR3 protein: CASSVSVTTQEQYF

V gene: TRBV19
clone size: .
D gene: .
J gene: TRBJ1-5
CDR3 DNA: TGTGCCAGTAGTATAGAGGGGGCCGGCAATCAGCCCCAGCATTTT
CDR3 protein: CASSIEGAGNQPQHF

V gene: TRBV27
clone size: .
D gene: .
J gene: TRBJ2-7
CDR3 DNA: TGTGCCAGCAGTCTTCAGACGGGCTCCTACGAGCAGTACTTC
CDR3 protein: CASSLQTGSYEQYF

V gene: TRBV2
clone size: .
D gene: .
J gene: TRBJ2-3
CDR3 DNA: TGTGCCAGCAGTGAACAGACCGGGAGCACAGATACGCAGTATTTT
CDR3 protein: CASSEQTGSTDTQYF

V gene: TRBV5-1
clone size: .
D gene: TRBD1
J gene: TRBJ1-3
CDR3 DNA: TGCGCCAGCAGCGACCGACCCGGGACAGGGTTTGGAAACACCATATATTTT
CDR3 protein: CASSDRPGTGFGNTIYF

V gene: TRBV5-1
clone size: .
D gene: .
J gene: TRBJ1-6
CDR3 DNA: TGCGCCAGCAGCTTGCCCAGCTCCTATAATTCACCCCTCCACTTT
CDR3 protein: CASSLPSSYNSPLHF

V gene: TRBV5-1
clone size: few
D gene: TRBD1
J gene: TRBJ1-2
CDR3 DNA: TGCGCCAGCAGCCCGGACAGGAACTATGGCTACACCTTC
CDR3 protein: CASSPDRNYGYTF

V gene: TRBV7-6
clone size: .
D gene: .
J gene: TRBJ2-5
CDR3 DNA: TGTGCCAGCAGCTTTGGGCCCCAAGAGACCCAGTACTTC
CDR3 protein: CASSFGPQETQYF

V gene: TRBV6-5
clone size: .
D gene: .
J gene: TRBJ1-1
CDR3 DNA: TGTGCCAGCAGTTACAACAGGGATGGCACTGAAGCTTTCTTT
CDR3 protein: CASSYNRDGTEAFF

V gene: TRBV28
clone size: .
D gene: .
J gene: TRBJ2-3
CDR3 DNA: TGTGCCAGCAGACTAGTTGCAGATACGCAGTATTTT
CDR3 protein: CASRLVADTQYF

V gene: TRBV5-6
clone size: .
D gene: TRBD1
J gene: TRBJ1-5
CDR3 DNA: TGTGCCAGCAGCAAAAGACAGGGGGGCCAGCATTTT
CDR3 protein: CASSKRQGGQHF

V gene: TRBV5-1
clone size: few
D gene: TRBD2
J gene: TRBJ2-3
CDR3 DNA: TGCGCCAGCAGCTTGGAGGGACTAGCGGGAACGCAGTATTTT
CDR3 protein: CASSLEGLAGTQYF

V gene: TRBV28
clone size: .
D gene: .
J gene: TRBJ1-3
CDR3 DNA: TGTGCCAGCAGTTTAATCAGGGACTCTGGAAACACCATATATTTT
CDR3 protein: CASSLIRDSGNTIYF

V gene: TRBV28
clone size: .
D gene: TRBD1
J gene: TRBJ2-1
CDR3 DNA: TGTGCCAGCAGTAGCGGACAGGGCTCTTTCTCCTACAATGAGCAGTTCTTC
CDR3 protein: CASSSGQGSFSYNEQFF

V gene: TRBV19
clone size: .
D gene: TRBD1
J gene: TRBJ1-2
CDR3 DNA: TGTGCCAGTAGTTCCCCCTTCAGGACAGGGAGTAAAATTTATGGCTACACCTTC
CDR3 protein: CASSSPFRTGSKIYGYTF

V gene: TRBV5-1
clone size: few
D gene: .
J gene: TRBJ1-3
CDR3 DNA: TGCGCCAGCAGCTTAGGGGTTCGTGGTGGAAACACCATATATTTT
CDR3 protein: CASSLGVRGGNTIYF

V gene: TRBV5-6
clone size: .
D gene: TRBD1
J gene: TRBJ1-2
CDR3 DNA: TGTGCCAGCAGCTTGCGGGACAGCTCCTATGGCTACACCTTC
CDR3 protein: CASSLRDSSYGYTF

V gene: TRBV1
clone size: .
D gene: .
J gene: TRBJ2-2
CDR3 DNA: TGCACCAGCAGCCAGACTAGCGGGAGGAACACCGGGGAGCTGTTTTTT
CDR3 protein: CTSSQTSGRNTGELFF

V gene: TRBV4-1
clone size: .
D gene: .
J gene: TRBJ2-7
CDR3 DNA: TGCGCCAGCAGCCGTTCCTTCAGGGGGGCATCCTACGAGCAGTACTTC
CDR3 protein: CASSRSFRGASYEQYF

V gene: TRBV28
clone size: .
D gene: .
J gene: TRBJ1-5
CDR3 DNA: TGTGCCAGCAGAGTGGAGGATCAGCCCCAGCATTTT
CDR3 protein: CASRVEDQPQHF

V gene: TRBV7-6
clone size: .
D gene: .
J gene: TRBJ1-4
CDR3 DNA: TGTGCCAGCAGTCGGGTTTCTCGGTCAACTAATGAAAAACTGTTTTTT
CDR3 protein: CASSRVSRSTNEKLFF

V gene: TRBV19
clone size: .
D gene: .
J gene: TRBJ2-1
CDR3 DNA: TGTGCCAGTAACGAGGGCTTCAATGAGCAGTTCTTC
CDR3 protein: CASNEGFNEQFF

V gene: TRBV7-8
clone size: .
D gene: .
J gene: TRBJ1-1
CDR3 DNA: TGTGCCAGCAGCAAAACCGGGGAACGGACTGAAGCTTTCTTT
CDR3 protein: CASSKTGERTEAFF

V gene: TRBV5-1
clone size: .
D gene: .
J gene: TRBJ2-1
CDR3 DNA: TGCGCCAGCAGCAAATCCCCCGGGACACACAATGAGCAGTTCTTC
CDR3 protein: CASSKSPGTHNEQFF

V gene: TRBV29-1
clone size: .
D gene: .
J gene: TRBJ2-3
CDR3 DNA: TGCAGCGTTGAGTCTGAATCCCGGACAGATACGCAGTATTTT
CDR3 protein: CSVESESRTDTQYF

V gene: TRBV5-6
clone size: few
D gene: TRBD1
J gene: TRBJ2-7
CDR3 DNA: TGTGCCAGCAGCTTGTTTCGCGGGGGTCGACAGGGGGCGGGTGAGCAGTACTTC
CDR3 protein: CASSLFRGGRQGAGEQYF

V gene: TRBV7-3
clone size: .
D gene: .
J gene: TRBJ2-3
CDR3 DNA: TGTGCCAGCAGCCCTGGGACTAGCACAGATACGCAGTATTTT
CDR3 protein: CASSPGTSTDTQYF

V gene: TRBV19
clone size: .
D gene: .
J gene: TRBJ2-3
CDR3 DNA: TGTGCCAGTAGTATCCGACTTTCACCAGATACGCAGTATTTT
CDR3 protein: CASSIRLSPDTQYF

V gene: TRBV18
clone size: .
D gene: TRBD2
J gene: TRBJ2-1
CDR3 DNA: TGTGCCAGCTCAGCTCTAGCGGGGGGGTCTATGGATGAGCAGTTCTTC
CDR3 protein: CASSALAGGSMDEQFF

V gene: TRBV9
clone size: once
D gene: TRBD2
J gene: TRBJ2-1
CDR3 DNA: TGTGCCAGCAGCGTAGACGTAAGCGGGGGTTGGAATGAGCAGTTCTTC
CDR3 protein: CASSVDVSGGWNEQFF

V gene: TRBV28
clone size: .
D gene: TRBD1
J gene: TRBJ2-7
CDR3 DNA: TGTGCCAGCAGTCGGGACAGGGCATCCTACGAGCAGTACTTC
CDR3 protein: CASSRDRASYEQYF

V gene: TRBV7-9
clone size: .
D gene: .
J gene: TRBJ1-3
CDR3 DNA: TGTGCCAGCAGCTCCAGTAGCTATTCTGGAAACACCATATATTTT
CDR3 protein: CASSSSSYSGNTIYF

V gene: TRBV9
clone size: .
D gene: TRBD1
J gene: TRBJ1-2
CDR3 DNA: TGTGCCAGCAGCGTGGGACAGGGTTCTTATGGCTACACCTTC
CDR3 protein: CASSVGQGSYGYTF

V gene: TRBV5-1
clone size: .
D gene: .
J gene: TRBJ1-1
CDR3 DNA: TGCGCCAGCGTTACAGGATTCGGTGAAGCTTTCTTT
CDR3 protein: CASVTGFGEAFF

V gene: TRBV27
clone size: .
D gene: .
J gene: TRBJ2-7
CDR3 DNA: TGTGCCAGCAGTTTAGACAGGTGGGGGACCTACGAGCAGTACTTC
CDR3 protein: CASSLDRWGTYEQYF